Following are 8 T cell receptor beta chains from one sample sequenced in a study of blood T cell repertoires in COVID-19. The protocol was immunoSEQ multiplex PCR, while the TCRdb copy is restricted to in-frame clones and leaves out a portion. This sample has under 200,000 clones, with about 86% found just once. The sequenced sample consisted of peripheral blood. These receptor sequences come from a man aged 50 to 59 with active or convalescent COVID-19.

V usage is TRBV29-1 and J usage is TRBJ2-4; TRBD2 agrees at 7 bases. Germline V gene lookup returns CDR1 SQVTM and CDR2 ANQGSEA. Trimming removed 7 bases from V and 0 bases from J; junction bases left unmatched: 12. This CDR3 comprises 16 residues. The DNA of the CDR3 is TGCAGCGCCATGAGCGGGGCCTCATTAGCCAAAAACATTCAGTACTTC. This sequence encodes CSAMSGASLAKNIQYF.

This rearrangement joins TRBV2 to TRBJ2-7, with no clear D. The CDR3 length is 13 residues. The germline V gene encodes CDR1 SNHLY and CDR2 FYNNEI. V was pared by 8 bases and J by 1 base, with 12 bases between. This chain's CDR3 is CASVSGPSYEQYF. Written as DNA, the CDR3 is TGTGCCAGCGTATCAGGCCCGTCCTACGAGCAGTACTTC.

The chain is built from TRBV3-1 (or the pseudogene TRBV3-2) and TRBJ1-3; tentatively, D is TRBD1 (5 bases). The CDR3 extends over 13 amino acids. CDR1 is LGHDT, CDR2 YNNKEL, per germline (reference sequence). V lost 1 base to trimming and J lost 5 bases, with 6 bases between them. DNA for the CDR3: TGTGCCAGCAGCCAAGGACAGAGAAACACCATATATTTT. This sequence encodes CASSQGQRNTIYF.

The chain is built from TRBV12-5 and TRBJ2-2; 7 nucleotides match TRBD1. Germline CDR1 is LGHNT and CDR2 is FRNRAP. With V trimmed by 6 bases and J by 3 bases, 10 bases remained unmatched. CDR3 length equals 16 residues. As DNA, the CDR3 is TGTGCTAGTGGGACCGACAGGGACCATGACACCGGGGAGCTGTTTTTT. It specifies CASGTDRDHDTGELFF.

This clone occurred once. CDR3 sequence (DNA): TGTGCCAGCAGCCCCGGACAGGGTGGCAATCAGCCCCAGCATTTT. Its translation: CASSPGQGGNQPQHF. This chain joins TRBV7-9 and TRBJ1-5, with 8 nucleotides matching TRBD1. The germline V gene has CDR1 SEHNR and CDR2 FQNEAQ (reference sequence). The CDR3 is made up of 15 amino acids. The V gene end was trimmed by 5 bases and the J gene end by 2 bases; junction bases not matched to a gene: 5.

V usage is TRBV2 and J usage is TRBJ1-5; 7 bases agree with TRBD1. The CDR3 spans 15 residues. Trimming took 6 bases from V and 3 from J; bases not matched to a gene: 8. Germline V gene sequence: CDR1 SNHLY, CDR2 FYNNEI. The CDR3 nucleotides read TGTGCCAGCAGCGCAGAGACAGGGAACAATCAGCCCCAGCATTTT. Protein product: CASSAETGNNQPQHF.

V is TRBV30 and J is TRBJ1-4; TRBD1 matches at 8 bases. Germline-derived CDR1 and CDR2 are GTSNPN and SVGIG (reference sequence). V shed 4 bases and J 5 bases; nucleotides not matched to a gene: 6. CDR3 length: 14 residues. The chain's CDR3 is CAWTRDRQNEKLFF. The CDR3 DNA follows: TGTGCCTGGACGCGGGACAGGCAGAATGAAAAACTGTTTTTT. Full variable domain (outside the CDR3, taken from reference TRBV30 and TRBJ1-4): SQTIHQWPATLVQPVGSPLSLECTVEGTSNPNLYWYRQAAGRGLQLLFYSVGIGQISSEVPQNLSASRPQDRQFILSSKKLLLSDSGFYLCAWTRDRQNEKLFFGSGTQLSVL.

This chain joins TRBV2 and TRBJ1-6; TRBD1 is a possible D gene (5 bases). CDR3 length: 15 amino acids. Looked up from germline, CDR1 is SNHLY and CDR2 is FYNNEI. Trimming cost V 2 bases and J 8 bases, with 13 bases left between them. The CDR3 DNA follows: TGTGCCAGCAGTGAAAGGCGGCGGGGCGATTCACCCCTCCACTTT. It encodes CASSERRRGDSPLHF.